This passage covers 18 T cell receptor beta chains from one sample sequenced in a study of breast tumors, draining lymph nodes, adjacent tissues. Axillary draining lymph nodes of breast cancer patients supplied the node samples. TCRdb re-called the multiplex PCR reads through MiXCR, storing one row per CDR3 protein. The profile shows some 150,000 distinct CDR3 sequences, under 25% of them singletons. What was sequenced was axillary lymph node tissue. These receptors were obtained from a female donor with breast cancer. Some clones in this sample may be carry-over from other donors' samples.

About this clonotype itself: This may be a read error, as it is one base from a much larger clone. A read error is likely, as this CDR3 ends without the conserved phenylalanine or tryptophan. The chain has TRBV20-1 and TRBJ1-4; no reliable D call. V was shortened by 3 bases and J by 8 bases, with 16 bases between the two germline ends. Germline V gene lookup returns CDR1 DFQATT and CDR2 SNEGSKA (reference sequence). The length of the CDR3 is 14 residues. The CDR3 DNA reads TGCAGTGCTAGGGTCGGTGCAGAGGGCGAAAAACTGTTTTCT. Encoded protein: CSARVGAEGEKLFS.

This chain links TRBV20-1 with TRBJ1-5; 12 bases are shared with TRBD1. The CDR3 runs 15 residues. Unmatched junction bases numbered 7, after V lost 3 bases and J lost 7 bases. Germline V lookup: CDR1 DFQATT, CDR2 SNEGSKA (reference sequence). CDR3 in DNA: TGCAGTGCTAGGCCGGGACAGGGGGCACGGCAGCCCCAGCATTTT. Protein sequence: CSARPGQGARQPQHF.

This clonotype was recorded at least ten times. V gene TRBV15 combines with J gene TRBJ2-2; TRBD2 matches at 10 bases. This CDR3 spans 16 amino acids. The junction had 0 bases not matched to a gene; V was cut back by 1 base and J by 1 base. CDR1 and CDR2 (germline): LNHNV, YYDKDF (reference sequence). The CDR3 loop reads CATSRVAGGNTGELFF. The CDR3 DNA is TGTGCCACCAGCAGAGTAGCGGGAGGGAACACCGGGGAGCTGTTTTTT.

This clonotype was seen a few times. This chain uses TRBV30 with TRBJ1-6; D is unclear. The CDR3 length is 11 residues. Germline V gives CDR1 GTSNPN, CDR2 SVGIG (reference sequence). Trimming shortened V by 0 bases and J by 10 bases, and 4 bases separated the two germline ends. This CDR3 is CAWSVQSPLHF. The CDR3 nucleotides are TGTGCCTGGAGTGTACAGTCACCCCTCCACTTT.

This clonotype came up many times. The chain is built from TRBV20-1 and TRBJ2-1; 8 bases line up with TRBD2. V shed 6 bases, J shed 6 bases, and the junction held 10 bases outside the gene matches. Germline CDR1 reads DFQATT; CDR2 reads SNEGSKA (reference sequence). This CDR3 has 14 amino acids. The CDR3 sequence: CSAPGAGVFNEQFF. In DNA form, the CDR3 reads TGCAGTGCCCCCGGAGCGGGGGTATTCAATGAGCAGTTCTTC.

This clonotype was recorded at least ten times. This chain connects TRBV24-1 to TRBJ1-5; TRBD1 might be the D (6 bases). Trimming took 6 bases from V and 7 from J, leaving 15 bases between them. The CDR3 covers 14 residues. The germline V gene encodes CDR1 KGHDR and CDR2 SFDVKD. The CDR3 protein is CATSRGGTDQPQHF. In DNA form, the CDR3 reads TGTGCCACCAGTAGGGGGGGCACGGACCAGCCCCAGCATTTT.

The CDR3 reads CASSRLGGQETQYF. The CDR3 coding sequence is TGTGCCAGCTCCCGGTTGGGGGGCCAAGAGACCCAGTACTTC. This chain uses TRBV3-1 with TRBJ2-5; D might be TRBD2 (6 bases). V was cut by 8 bases and J by 1 base, with 14 bases left in between. CDR1 and CDR2 (germline): LGHDT, YNNKEL (reference sequence). The CDR3 length is 14 residues.

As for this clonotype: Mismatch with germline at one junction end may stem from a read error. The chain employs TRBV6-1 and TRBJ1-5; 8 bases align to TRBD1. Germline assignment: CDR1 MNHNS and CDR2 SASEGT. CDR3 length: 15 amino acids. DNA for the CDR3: TGTGCCAGCAGTGGGACAGGGATGGCCAATCATCCCCAGCATTTT. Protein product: CASSGTGMANHPQHF.

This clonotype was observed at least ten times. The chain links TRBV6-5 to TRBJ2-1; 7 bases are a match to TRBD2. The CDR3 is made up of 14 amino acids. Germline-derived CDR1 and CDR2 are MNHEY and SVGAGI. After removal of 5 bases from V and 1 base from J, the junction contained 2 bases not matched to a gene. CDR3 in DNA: TGTGCCAGCAGTAGGCGGGGGTCCTACAATGAGCAGTTCTTC. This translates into CASSRRGSYNEQFF.

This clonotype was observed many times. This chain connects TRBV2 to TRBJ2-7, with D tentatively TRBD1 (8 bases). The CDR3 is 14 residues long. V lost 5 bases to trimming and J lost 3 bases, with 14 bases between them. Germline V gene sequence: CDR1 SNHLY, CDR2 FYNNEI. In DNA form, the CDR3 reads TGTGCCAGCAGTTACAGGGGGGGGGGCTACGAGCAGTACTTC. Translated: CASSYRGGGYEQYF.

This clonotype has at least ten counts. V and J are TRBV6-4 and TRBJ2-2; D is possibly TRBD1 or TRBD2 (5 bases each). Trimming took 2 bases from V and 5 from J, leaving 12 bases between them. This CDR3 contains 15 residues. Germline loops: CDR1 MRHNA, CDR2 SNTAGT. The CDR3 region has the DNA TGTGCCAGCAGTGACCTGGGACCTAAGACCGGGGAGCTGTTTTTT. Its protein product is CASSDLGPKTGELFF.

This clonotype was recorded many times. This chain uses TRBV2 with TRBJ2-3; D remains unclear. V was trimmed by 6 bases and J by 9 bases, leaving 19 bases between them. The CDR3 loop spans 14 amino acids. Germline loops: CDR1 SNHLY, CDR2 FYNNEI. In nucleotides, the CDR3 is TGTGCCAGCAGGGGGATTACCAAGAGGATAACGCAGTATTTT. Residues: CASRGITKRITQYF. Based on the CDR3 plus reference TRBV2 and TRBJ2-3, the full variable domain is EPEVTQTPSHQVTQMGQEVILRCVPISNHLYFYWYRQILGQKVEFLVSFYNNEISEKSEIFDDQFSVERPDGSNFTLKIRSTKLEDSAMYFCASRGITKRITQYFGPGTRLTVL.

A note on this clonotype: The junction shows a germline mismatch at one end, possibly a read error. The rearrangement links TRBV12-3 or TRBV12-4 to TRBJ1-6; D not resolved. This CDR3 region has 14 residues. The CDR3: CASRTTGGNTPLHF. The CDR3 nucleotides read TGTGCCAGCAGGACGACGGGTGGTAATACACCCCTCCACTTT.

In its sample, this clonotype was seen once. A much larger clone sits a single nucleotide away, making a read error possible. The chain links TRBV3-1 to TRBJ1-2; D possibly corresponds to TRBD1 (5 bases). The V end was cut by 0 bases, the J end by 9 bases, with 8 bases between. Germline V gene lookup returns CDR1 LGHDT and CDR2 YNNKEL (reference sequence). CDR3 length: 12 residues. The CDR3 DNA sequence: TGTGCCAGCAGCCAAGATCAGGGTAGCTACACCTTC. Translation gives CASSQDQGSYTF.

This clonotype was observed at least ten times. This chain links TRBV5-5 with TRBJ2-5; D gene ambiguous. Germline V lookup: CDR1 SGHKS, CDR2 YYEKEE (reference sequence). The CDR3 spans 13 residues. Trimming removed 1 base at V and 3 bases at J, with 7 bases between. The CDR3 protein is CASSLWQEETQYF. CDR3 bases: TGTGCCAGCAGCTTGTGGCAAGAAGAGACCCAGTACTTC.

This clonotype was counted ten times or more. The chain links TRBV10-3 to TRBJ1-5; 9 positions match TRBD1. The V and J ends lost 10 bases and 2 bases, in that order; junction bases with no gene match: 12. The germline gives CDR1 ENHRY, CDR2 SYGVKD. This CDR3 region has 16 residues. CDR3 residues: CATYHGGQGGNQPQHF. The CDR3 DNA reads TGTGCCACGTATCACGGGGGACAGGGTGGCAATCAGCCCCAGCATTTT.

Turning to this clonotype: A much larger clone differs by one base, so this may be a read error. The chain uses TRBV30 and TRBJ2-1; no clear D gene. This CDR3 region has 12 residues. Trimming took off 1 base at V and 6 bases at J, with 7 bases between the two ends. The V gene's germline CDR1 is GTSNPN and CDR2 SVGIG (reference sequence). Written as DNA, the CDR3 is TGTGCCTGGAGTGGCCGACCCAATGAGCAGTTCTTC. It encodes CAWSGRPNEQFF.

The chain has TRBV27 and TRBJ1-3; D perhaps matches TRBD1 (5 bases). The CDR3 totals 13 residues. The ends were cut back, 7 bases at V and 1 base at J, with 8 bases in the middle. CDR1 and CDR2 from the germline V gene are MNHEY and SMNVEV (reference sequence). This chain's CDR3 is CASKRGSGNTIYF. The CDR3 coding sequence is TGTGCCAGCAAGAGGGGTTCTGGAAACACCATATATTTT.